One sample yielded the 5 T cell receptor beta chains listed below, sequenced in a study of technical replicates of blood from a handful of donors (TCRdb year 2017). The library was prepared using the immunoSEQ multiplex PCR assay. The source is immuneACCESS, and TCRdb retained only in-frame sequences with V and J called. Part of the clones is not carried over; for the studies checked, unresolved V genes explain less than half of this, and the remainder is unexplained. The sample profile shows tens of thousands of clones; 92% of them were found once. Around 0.27% of the sample is in the top ten clones. Sequencing was done on a sample of T cells isolated from PBMCs. Every receptor here comes from a human donor in good health.

The V gene is TRBV18, the J gene TRBJ1-2, with D hard to call. The length of the CDR3 is 15 residues. Germline CDR1 KGHSH, CDR2 LQKENI. Trimming left V 0 bases short and J 1 base short, with 9 bases between. The CDR3 region has the DNA TGTGCCAGCTCACCACCCCGCACCGGTAACTATGGCTACACCTTC. Protein: CASSPPRTGNYGYTF.

The CDR3 DNA is TGTGCCAGCAGCTTTGATTTAGGAGCGGGAGATACGCAGTATTTT. This sequence encodes CASSFDLGAGDTQYF. The chain is built from TRBV7-9 and TRBJ2-3; TRBD2 might be the D (6 bases). Germline CDR1 reads SEHNR; CDR2 reads FQNEAQ (reference sequence). V was clipped by 3 bases and J by 5 bases, with 15 bases between them. The CDR3 has 15 residues.

V usage is TRBV28 and J usage is TRBJ2-7, with a weak D call TRBD2 (5 bases). V shed 4 bases and J shed 0 bases, with 10 bases lying between them. In germline, CDR1 is MDHEN, CDR2 SYDVKM. This CDR3 region has 14 residues. As DNA, the CDR3 is TGTGCCAGCAGTTCGCCGGGATACTCCTACGAGCAGTACTTC. Translating it yields CASSSPGYSYEQYF.

This chain joins TRBV11-3 and TRBJ2-1; D is uncertain. The CDR3 spans 13 residues. V lost 1 base to trimming and J lost 8 bases, with 9 bases between them. Germline V gives CDR1 SGHNT, CDR2 YENEEA. Written as DNA, the CDR3 is TGTGCCAGCAGCTTAGCCTCGGCGGATGAGCAGTTCTTC. Its protein product is CASSLASADEQFF.

CDR3 amino acids: CASSLTGTGLWDVNTEAFF. DNA for the CDR3: TGTGCCAGCAGCTTAACCGGGACAGGTCTTTGGGATGTGAACACTGAAGCTTTCTTT. The chain is built from TRBV7-3 and TRBJ1-1, with TRBD1 matching 8 bases. CDR3 length: 19 residues. Trimming cost V 0 bases and J 0 bases; bases outside gene matches: 12. Germline CDR1 is SGHTA and CDR2 is FQGTGA. The variable domain in full, with the rest retrieved from reference TRBV7-3 and TRBJ1-1, is GAGVSQTPSNKVTEKGKYVELRCDPISGHTALYWYRQSLGQGPEFLIYFQGTGAADDSGLPNDRFFAVRPEGSVSTLKIQRTERGDSAVYLCASSLTGTGLWDVNTEAFFGQGTRLTVV.